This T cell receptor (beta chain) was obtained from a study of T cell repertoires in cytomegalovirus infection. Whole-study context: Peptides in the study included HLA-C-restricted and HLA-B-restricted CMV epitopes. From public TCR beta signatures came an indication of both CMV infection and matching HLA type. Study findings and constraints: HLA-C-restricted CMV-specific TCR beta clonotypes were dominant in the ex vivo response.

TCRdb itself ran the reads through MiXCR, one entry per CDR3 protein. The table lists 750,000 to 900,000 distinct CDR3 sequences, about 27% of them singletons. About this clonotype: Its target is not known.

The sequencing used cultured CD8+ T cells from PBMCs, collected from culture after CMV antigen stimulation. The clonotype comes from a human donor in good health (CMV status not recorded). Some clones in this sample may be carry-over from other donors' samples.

CDR3 sequence reads: CSARQGITEAFF. The CDR3 DNA reads TGCAGCGCCCGACAGGGGATTACTGAAGCTTTCTTT. The chain combines TRBV29-1 with TRBJ1-1, with 8 bases aligning to TRBD1. The CDR3 loop spans 12 amino acids. Germline CDR1 is SQVTM and CDR2 is ANQGSEA. The J segment lost 5 bases and the V segment lost 7 bases, leaving 6 bases of the junction unmatched. Supplemented by reference TRBV29-1 and TRBJ1-1, the full variable domain reads SAVISQKPSRDICQRGTSLTIQCQVDSQVTMMFWYRQQPGQSLTLIATANQGSEATYESGFVIDKFPISRPNLTFSTLTVSNMSPEDSSIYLCSARQGITEAFFGQGTRLTVV.